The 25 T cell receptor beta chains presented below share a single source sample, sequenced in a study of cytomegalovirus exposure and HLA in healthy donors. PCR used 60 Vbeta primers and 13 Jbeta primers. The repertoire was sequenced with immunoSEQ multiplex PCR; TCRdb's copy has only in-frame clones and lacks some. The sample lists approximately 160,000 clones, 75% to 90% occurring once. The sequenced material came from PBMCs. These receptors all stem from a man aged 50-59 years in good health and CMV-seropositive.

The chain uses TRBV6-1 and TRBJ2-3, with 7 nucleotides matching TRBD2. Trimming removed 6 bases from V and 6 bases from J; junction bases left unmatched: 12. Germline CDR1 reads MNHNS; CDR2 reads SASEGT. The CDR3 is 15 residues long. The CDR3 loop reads CASRSFTREGDTQYF. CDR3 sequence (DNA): TGTGCCAGCAGATCTTTTACTAGGGAGGGCGATACGCAGTATTTT.

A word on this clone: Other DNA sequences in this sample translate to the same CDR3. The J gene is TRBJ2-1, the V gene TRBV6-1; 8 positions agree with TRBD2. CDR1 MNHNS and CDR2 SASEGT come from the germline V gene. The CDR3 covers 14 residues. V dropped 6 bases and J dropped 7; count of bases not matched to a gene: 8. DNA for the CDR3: TGTGCCAGCAGAGGAGGACTAGCCGGAAATGAGCAGTTCTTC. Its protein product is CASRGGLAGNEQFF.

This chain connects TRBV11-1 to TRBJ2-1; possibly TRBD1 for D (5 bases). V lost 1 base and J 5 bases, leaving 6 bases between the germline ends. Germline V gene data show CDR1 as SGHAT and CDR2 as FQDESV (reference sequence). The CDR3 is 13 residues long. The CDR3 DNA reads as TGTGCCAGCAGCTTAGGACAGAACAATGAGCAGTTCTTC. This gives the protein CASSLGQNNEQFF.

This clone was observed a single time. The CDR3 loop reads CAWSVIGGQETQYF. CDR3 coding DNA: TGTGCCTGGAGTGTCATCGGGGGTCAAGAGACCCAGTACTTC. The chain links TRBV30 to TRBJ2-5, with a tentative D call TRBD2 (6 bases). This CDR3 is 14 amino acids long. The germline gives CDR1 GTSNPN, CDR2 SVGIG (reference sequence). Trimming removed 0 bases at V and 2 bases at J, with 10 bases between.

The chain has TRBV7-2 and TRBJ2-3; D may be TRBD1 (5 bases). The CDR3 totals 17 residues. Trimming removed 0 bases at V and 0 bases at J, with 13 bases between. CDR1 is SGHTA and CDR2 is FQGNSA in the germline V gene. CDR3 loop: CASSLAGAVQSTDTQYF. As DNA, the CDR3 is TGTGCCAGCAGCTTAGCTGGGGCCGTACAGAGCACAGATACGCAGTATTTT.

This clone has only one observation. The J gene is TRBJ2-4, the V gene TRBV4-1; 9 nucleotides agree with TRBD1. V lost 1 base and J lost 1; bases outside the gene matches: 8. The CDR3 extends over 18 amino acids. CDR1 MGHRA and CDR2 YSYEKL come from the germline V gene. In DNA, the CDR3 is TGCGCCAGCAGCCAAGTGAACAGGGGGCAAACGGCCAAAAACATTCAGTACTTC. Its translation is CASSQVNRGQTAKNIQYF.

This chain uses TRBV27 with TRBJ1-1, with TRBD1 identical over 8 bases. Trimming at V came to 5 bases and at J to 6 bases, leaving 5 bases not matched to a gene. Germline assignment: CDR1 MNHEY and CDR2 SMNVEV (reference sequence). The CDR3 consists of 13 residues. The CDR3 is CASSAGGLAEAFF. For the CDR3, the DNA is TGTGCCAGCAGTGCAGGGGGCTTGGCTGAAGCTTTCTTT.

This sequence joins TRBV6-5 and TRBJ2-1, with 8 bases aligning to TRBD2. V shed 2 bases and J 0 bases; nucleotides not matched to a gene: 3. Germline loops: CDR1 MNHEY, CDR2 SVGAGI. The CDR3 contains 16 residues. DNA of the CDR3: TGTGCCAGCAGTTACCTCAGCGGGAGCTCCTACAATGAGCAGTTCTTC. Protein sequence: CASSYLSGSSYNEQFF.

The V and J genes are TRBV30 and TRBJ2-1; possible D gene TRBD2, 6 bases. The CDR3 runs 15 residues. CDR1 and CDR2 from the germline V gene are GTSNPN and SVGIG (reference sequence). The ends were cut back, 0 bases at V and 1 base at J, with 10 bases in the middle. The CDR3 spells CAWSVLGTSYNEQFF. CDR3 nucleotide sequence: TGTGCCTGGAGTGTACTTGGGACTTCCTACAATGAGCAGTTCTTC.

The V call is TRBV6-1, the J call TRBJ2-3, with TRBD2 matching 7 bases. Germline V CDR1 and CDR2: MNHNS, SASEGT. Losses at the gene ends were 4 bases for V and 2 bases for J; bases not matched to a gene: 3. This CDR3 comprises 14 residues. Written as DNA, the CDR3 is TGTGCCAGCAGTGCGGGGGGATCCACAGATACGCAGTATTTT. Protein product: CASSAGGSTDTQYF.

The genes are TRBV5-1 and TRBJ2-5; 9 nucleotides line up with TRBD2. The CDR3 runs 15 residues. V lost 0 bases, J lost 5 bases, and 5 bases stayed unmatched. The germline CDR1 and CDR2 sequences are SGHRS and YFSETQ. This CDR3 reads CASSLAWREGETQYF. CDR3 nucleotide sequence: TGCGCCAGCAGCTTGGCTTGGCGGGAGGGGGAGACCCAGTACTTC.

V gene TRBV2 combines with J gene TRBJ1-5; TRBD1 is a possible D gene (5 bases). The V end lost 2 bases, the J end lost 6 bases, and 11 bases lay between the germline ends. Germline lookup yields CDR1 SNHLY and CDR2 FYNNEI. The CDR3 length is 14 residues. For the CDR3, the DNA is TGTGCCAGCAGTGAATCAGGGATGGTTCAGCCCCAGCATTTT. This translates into CASSESGMVQPQHF. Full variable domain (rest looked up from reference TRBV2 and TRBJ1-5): EPEVTQTPSHQVTQMGQEVILRCVPISNHLYFYWYRQILGQKVEFLVSFYNNEISEKSEIFDDQFSVERPDGSNFTLKIRSTKLEDSAMYFCASSESGMVQPQHFGDGTRLSIL.

CDR3 DNA: TGTGCCAGCAGTCGGACAGGGGGCATGAACACTGAAGCTTTCTTT. It specifies CASSRTGGMNTEAFF. V and J are TRBV28 and TRBJ1-1; TRBD1 matches at 11 bases. V shed 5 bases, J shed 0 bases, and the junction held 2 bases outside the gene matches. The V gene's germline CDR1 is MDHEN and CDR2 SYDVKM. CDR3 length: 15 residues.

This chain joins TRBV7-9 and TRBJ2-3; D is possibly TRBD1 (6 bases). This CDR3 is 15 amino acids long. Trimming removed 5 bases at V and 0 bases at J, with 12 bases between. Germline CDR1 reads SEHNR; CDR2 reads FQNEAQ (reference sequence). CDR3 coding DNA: TGTGCCAGCAGCCAGGACAGCGCTAGCACAGATACGCAGTATTTT. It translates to CASSQDSASTDTQYF.

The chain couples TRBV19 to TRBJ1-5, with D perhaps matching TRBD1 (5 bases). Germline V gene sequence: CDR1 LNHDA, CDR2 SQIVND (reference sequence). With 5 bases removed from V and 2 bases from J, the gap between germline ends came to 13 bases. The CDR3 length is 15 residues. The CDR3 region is CASSPRGLGNQPQHF. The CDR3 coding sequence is TGTGCCAGTAGTCCTCGGGGGTTGGGCAATCAGCCCCAGCATTTT. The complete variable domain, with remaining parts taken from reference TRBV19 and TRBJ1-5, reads DGGITQSPKYLFRKEGQNVTLSCEQNLNHDAMYWYRQDPGQGLRLIYYSQIVNDFQKGDIAEGYSVSREKKESFPLTVTSAQKNPTAFYLCASSPRGLGNQPQHFGDGTRLSIL.

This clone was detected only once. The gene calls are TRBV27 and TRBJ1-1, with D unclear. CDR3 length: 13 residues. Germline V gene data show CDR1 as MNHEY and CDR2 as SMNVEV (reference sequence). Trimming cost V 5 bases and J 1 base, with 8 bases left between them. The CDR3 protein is CASSIAGNTEAFF. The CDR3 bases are TGTGCCAGCAGTATTGCAGGGAACACTGAAGCTTTCTTT.

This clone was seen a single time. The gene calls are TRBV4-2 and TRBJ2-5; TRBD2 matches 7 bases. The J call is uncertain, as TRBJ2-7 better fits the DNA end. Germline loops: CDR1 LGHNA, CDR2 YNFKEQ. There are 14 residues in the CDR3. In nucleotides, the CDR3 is TGTGCCAGCAGCCCCCTGGCGGGAGCCCACGAGCAGTACTTC. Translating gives CASSPLAGAHEQYF.

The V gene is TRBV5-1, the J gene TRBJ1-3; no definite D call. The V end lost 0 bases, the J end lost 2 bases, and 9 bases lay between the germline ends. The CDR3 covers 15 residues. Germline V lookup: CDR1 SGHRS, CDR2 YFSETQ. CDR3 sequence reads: CASSLDGEPGNTIYF. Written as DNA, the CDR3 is TGCGCCAGCAGCTTGGACGGGGAACCTGGAAACACCATATATTTT. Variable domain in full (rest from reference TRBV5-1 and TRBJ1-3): KAGVTQTPRYLIKTRGQQVTLSCSPISGHRSVSWYQQTPGQGLQFLFEYFSETQRNKGNFPGRFSGRQFSNSRSEMNVSTLELGDSALYLCASSLDGEPGNTIYFGEGSWLTVV.

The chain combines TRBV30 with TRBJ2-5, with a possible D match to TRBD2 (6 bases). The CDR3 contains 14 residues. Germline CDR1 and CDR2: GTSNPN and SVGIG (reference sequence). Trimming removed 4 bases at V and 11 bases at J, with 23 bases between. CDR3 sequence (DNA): TGTGCCTGGACTGCGGGGCCCGGGTTCGGAGAGCAGTACTTC. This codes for CAWTAGPGFGEQYF.

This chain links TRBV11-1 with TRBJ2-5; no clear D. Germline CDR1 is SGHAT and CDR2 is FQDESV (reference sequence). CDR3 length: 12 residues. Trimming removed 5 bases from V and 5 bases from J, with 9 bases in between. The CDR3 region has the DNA TGTGCCAGCAGCCCAGCGCGGGAGACCCAGTACTTC. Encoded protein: CASSPARETQYF. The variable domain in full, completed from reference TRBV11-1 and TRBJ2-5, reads EAEVAQSPRYKITEKSQAVAFWCDPISGHATLYWYRQILGQGPELLVQFQDESVVDDSQLPKDRFSAERLKGVDSTLKIQPAELGDSAMYLCASSPARETQYFGPGTRLLVL.

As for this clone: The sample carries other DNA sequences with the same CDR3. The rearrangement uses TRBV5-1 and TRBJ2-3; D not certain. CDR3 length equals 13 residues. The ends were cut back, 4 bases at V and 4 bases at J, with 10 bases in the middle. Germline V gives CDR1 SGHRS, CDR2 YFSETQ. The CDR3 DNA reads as TGCGCCAGCAGCCTTCCCCCTGCAGATACGCAGTATTTT. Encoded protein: CASSLPPADTQYF.

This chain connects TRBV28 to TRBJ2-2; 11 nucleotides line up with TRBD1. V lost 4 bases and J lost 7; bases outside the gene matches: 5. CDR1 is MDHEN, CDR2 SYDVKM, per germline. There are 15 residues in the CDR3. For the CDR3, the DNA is TGTGCCAGCAGTTCACCGGGACAGGGGGGCGGGGAGCTGTTTTTT. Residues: CASSSPGQGGGELFF.

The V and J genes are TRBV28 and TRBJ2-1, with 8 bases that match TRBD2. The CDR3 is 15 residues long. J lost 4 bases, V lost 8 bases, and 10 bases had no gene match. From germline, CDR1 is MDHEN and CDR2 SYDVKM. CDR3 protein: CASLTPSGGYNEQFF. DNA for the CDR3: TGTGCCAGCCTCACGCCGAGCGGGGGTTACAATGAGCAGTTCTTC.

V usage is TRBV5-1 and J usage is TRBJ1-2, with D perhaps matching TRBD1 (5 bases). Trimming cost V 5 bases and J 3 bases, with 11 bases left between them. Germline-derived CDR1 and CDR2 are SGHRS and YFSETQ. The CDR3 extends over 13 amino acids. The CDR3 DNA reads TGCGCCAGCAGTCACGGGGGTGACTATGGCTACACCTTC. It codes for CASSHGGDYGYTF.

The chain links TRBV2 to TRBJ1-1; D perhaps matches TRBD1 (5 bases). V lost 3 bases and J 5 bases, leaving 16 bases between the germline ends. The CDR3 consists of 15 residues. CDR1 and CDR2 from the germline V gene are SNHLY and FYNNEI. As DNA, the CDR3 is TGTGCCAGCAGTGATGGTTTGGGGGGTTTGACTGAAGCTTTCTTT. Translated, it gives CASSDGLGGLTEAFF.